Below are 4 T cell receptor beta chains sequenced from a single sample in a study of T cell responses to AZD1222 COVID-19 vaccine. The table came from immunoSEQ multiplex PCR; TCRdb's copy has only in-frame clones and leaves some out. The sample consists of tens of thousands of clones, about nine tenths of them appearing once. Specimen: peripheral blood, collected 28 days after the second AZD1222 dose. The receptors derive from an adult who received the AZD1222 COVID-19 vaccine.

V usage is TRBV6-5 and J usage is TRBJ1-5; weak D call: TRBD1 (5 bases). The germline gives CDR1 MNHEY, CDR2 SVGAGI. The CDR3 sequence is 12 residues long. The V gene lost 7 bases and the J gene lost 6 bases, with 10 bases spanning the gap. This CDR3 is CASNTGRQPQHF. Written as DNA, the CDR3 is TGTGCCAGCAATACAGGTCGTCAGCCCCAGCATTTT.

The chain is built from TRBV24-1 and TRBJ1-3; D gene ambiguous. Germline assignment: CDR1 KGHDR and CDR2 SFDVKD. With 0 bases removed from V and 0 bases from J, the gap between germline ends came to 11 bases. This CDR3 is 17 amino acids long. The DNA for the CDR3 is TGTGCCACCAGTGATTTGCTCCCCACGAGCTCTGGAAACACCATATATTTT. Translation gives CATSDLLPTSSGNTIYF.

The chain is built from TRBV2 and TRBJ1-6; D gene unclear. Trimming left V 6 bases short and J 5 bases short, with 14 bases between. The CDR3 consists of 15 residues. Germline V gene data show CDR1 as SNHLY and CDR2 as FYNNEI. CDR3 protein: CASRGIGSDNSPLHF. In DNA, the CDR3 is TGTGCCAGCAGGGGAATAGGGTCGGATAATTCACCCCTCCACTTT.

This chain joins TRBV11-3 and TRBJ2-2; D gene uncertain. Trimming took 1 base from V and 0 from J, leaving 6 bases between them. The CDR3 runs 15 residues. CDR1 is SGHNT and CDR2 is YENEEA in the germline V gene. The CDR3 sequence: CASSLGTANTGELFF. CDR3 bases: TGTGCCAGCAGCTTAGGCACAGCGAACACCGGGGAGCTGTTTTTT.